A single sample gave rise to the 21 T cell receptor beta chains below, sequenced in a study of T-cell reconstitution after alpha-beta-depleted transplantation in children. Unique molecular identifiers were incorporated during preparation of the TCRbeta library. TCRdb itself ran the PCR reads through MiXCR, one entry per CDR3 protein. Of 500,000 to 650,000 distinct CDR3 sequences in the sample, 10% to 15% were seen once. The material was PBMCs, mostly from graft donor cells, obtained 360 days after TCRalphabeta/CD19-depleted stem cell transplant. Receptor source: a male patient younger than 18 who had a stem cell transplant for acute myeloid leukemia, so the T cells may come from the graft donor.

This clonotype has only a few counts. This chain joins TRBV20-1 and TRBJ2-3; TRBD1 agrees at 9 bases. The CDR3 runs 13 residues. Germline V gene sequence: CDR1 DFQATT, CDR2 SNEGSKA (reference sequence). The junction had 7 bases not matched to a gene; V was cut back by 7 bases and J by 5 bases. CDR3 sequence: CSGIQGAIDTQYF. The CDR3, as DNA: TGCAGTGGTATACAGGGGGCAATAGATACGCAGTATTTT.

The V call is TRBV25-1, the J call TRBJ2-1, with 7 bases lining up with TRBD1. The CDR3 contains 14 residues. Germline V gene data show CDR1 as MGHDK and CDR2 as SYGVNS. V lost 6 bases, J lost 7 bases, and 9 bases stayed unmatched. CDR3 loop: CASSSDRDPNEQFF. The CDR3 DNA reads TGTGCCAGCAGCTCAGACAGGGACCCTAATGAGCAGTTCTTC.

This clonotype showed up many times. J is TRBJ2-7 and V is TRBV28, with D uncertain. The ends were cut back, 6 bases at V and 4 bases at J, with 10 bases in the middle. Germline values: CDR1 MDHEN, CDR2 SYDVKM. The CDR3 extends over 12 amino acids. CDR3 bases: TGTGCCAGCAGATCCATCTCGTACGAGCAGTACTTC. Protein: CASRSISYEQYF.

This clonotype was seen more than once but under ten times. J is TRBJ1-5 and V is TRBV6-2 or TRBV6-3, with 11 positions matching TRBD1. CDR1 is MNHEY, CDR2 SVGEGT, per germline. Losses at the gene ends were 6 bases for V and 0 bases for J; bases not matched to a gene: 10. The CDR3 loop spans 18 amino acids. This CDR3 reads CASSLGQGGPNSNQPQHF. The CDR3 nucleotides read TGTGCCAGCAGCTTGGGACAGGGGGGACCAAATAGCAATCAGCCCCAGCATTTT.

The chain couples TRBV29-1 to TRBJ2-3; D may be TRBD2 (6 bases). V shed 4 bases and J shed 2 bases, with 10 bases lying between them. Germline V gene lookup returns CDR1 SQVTM and CDR2 ANQGSEA. This CDR3 has 13 residues. DNA of the CDR3: TGCAGCGTTGCCTCTAGCGCCACAGATACGCAGTATTTT. Amino acid sequence: CSVASSATDTQYF.

This chain connects TRBV30 to TRBJ2-1; D perhaps matches TRBD2 (6 bases). Germline-derived CDR1 and CDR2 are GTSNPN and SVGIG (reference sequence). CDR3 length: 14 residues. The germline V and J ends were trimmed by 2 bases and 10 bases, with 18 bases remaining between them. The CDR3 here is CAWSLRDGRGEQFF. Written as DNA, the CDR3 is TGTGCCTGGAGTTTGCGGGACGGACGCGGGGAGCAGTTCTTC.

Points on this clonotype: One junction end disagrees with the germline gene, perhaps due to a read error. J is TRBJ2-5 and V is TRBV28; either TRBD1 or TRBD2 may fit D (5 bases each). Germline V lookup: CDR1 MDHEN, CDR2 SYDVKM. The CDR3 consists of 14 residues. The CDR3 reads CASSLNPGQEAQYF. The CDR3 DNA reads TGTGCCAGCAGTCTCAACCCGGGGCAAGAGGCCCAGTACTTC. Full variable domain (rest looked up from reference TRBV28 and TRBJ2-5): DVKVTQSSRYLVKRTGEKVFLECVQDMDHENMFWYRQDPGLGLRLIYFSYDVKMKEKGDIPEGYSVSREKKERFSLILESASTNQTSMYLCASSLNPGQEAQYFGPGTRLLVL.

V usage is TRBV5-1 and J usage is TRBJ2-1; 11 bases map to TRBD2. V lost 2 bases to trimming and J lost 5 bases; unmatched junction nucleotides: 6. The CDR3 contains 16 residues. Looked up from germline, CDR1 is SGHRS and CDR2 is YFSETQ. CDR3 amino acids: CASSFSGRAEHNEQFF. The CDR3 DNA reads as TGCGCCAGCAGCTTTAGCGGGAGGGCCGAACACAATGAGCAGTTCTTC.

This chain's CDR3 is CASSGTGRGEKLFF. The CDR3 DNA follows: TGTGCCAGCAGTGGGACAGGTAGAGGTGAAAAACTGTTTTTT. The rearrangement joins TRBV25-1 to TRBJ1-4; 7 bases are a match to TRBD1. The CDR3 consists of 14 residues. V was pared by 4 bases and J by 7 bases, with 6 bases of the junction left unmatched. CDR1 is MGHDK and CDR2 is SYGVNS in the germline V gene.

CDR3 DNA sequence: TGTGCCAGCACCCCTGGGACAGGAGTCACTGAAGCTTTCTTT. Residues: CASTPGTGVTEAFF. The rearrangement links TRBV12-3 or TRBV12-4 to TRBJ1-1; 8 bases fit TRBD1. The CDR3 loop spans 14 amino acids. J lost 4 bases, V lost 7 bases, and 8 bases had no gene match.

In this sample, this clonotype turned up a few times. J is TRBJ2-7 and V is TRBV4-2, with a tentative D call TRBD2 (5 bases). The germline V gene has CDR1 LGHNA and CDR2 YNFKEQ. Trimming pared 1 base from V and 5 bases from J, leaving 15 bases between. The CDR3 length is 15 residues. The DNA of the CDR3 is TGTGCCAGCAGCCAAGGCCCGGGAAGGGTAAACGAGCAGTACTTC. Amino acid sequence: CASSQGPGRVNEQYF.

This clonotype was picked up many times. The J gene is TRBJ2-1, the V gene TRBV28, with 8 nucleotides matching TRBD2. The trim removed 5 bases at V and 8 bases at J, leaving 14 bases unmatched. CDR3 size: 16 residues. Germline CDR1 and CDR2: MDHEN and SYDVKM. This chain's CDR3 is CASSQGREGRTHEQFF. The CDR3 DNA sequence: TGTGCCAGCAGTCAAGGACGGGAGGGCCGAACCCATGAGCAGTTCTTC.

This rearrangement joins TRBV4-3 to TRBJ2-7; 10 bases match TRBD2. The CDR3 contains 17 residues. V lost 3 bases, J lost 5 bases, and 13 bases stayed unmatched. CDR1 LGHNA and CDR2 YSLEER come from the germline V gene. DNA of the CDR3: TGCGCCAGCAGCCACGGAAAGCGGGGGCTAGCGGGAGACGAGCAGTACTTC. Protein: CASSHGKRGLAGDEQYF.

The rearrangement uses TRBV6-5 and TRBJ2-7, with 9 nucleotides matching TRBD2. Trimming at V came to 4 bases and at J to 2 bases, leaving 6 bases not matched to a gene. This CDR3 contains 15 residues. Germline V lookup: CDR1 MNHEY, CDR2 SVGAGI. The CDR3 loop reads CASSLASGVPYEQYF. Written as DNA, the CDR3 is TGTGCCAGCAGTTTAGCTAGCGGGGTACCCTACGAGCAGTACTTC.

This clonotype came up a few times. The chain combines TRBV29-1 with TRBJ1-2, with a possible D match to TRBD1 (5 bases). V dropped 7 bases and J dropped 6 bases, with 15 bases sitting between them. The CDR3 totals 12 residues. Looked up from germline, CDR1 is SQVTM and CDR2 is ANQGSEA. For the CDR3, the DNA is TGCAGCGCCGGACATGTTTTCGATGGCTACACCTTC. This encodes CSAGHVFDGYTF.

This clonotype was seen only a few times. The chain uses TRBV11-2 and TRBJ1-2; D is perhaps TRBD1 (5 bases). The germline CDR1 and CDR2 sequences are SGHAT and FQNNGV. This CDR3 is built from 15 residues. Trimming stripped 5 bases from V and 1 base from J, with 14 bases between. The CDR3 coding sequence is TGTGCCAGCAGCCCCCGTCCAGGGATTAACTATGGCTACACCTTC. Translating it yields CASSPRPGINYGYTF.

This clonotype occurred a few times. This sequence joins TRBV12-3 or TRBV12-4 and TRBJ2-7, with D perhaps given as TRBD1 or TRBD2 (5 bases each). This CDR3 region has 17 residues. Trimming took off 1 base at V and 4 bases at J, with 20 bases between the two ends. As DNA, the CDR3 is TGTGCCAGCAGTTTAGAGTTACGGGACGTCGGGGAATACGAGCAGTACTTC. Translated: CASSLELRDVGEYEQYF.

The table lists this clonotype with many counts. The chain combines TRBV7-9 with TRBJ2-7; a weak D match, TRBD2 (5 bases). CDR3 length: 16 residues. Germline V gives CDR1 SEHNR, CDR2 FQNEAQ (reference sequence). V gave up 1 base and J gave up 2 bases, with 15 bases separating them. The CDR3 bases are TGTGCCAGCAGCTTAGAAGCCGGCCACGGGGCCTACGAGCAGTACTTC. Translated, it gives CASSLEAGHGAYEQYF.

The chain carries TRBV12-3 or TRBV12-4 and TRBJ2-2; 7 nucleotides line up with TRBD2. This CDR3 is 15 amino acids long. Trimming at V came to 5 bases and at J to 3 bases, leaving 6 bases not matched to a gene. The CDR3 bases are TGTGCCAGCAGTGTACTAGCGCGGTACACCGGGGAGCTGTTTTTT. As protein: CASSVLARYTGELFF.

This clonotype occurred a few times. This chain connects TRBV7-2 to TRBJ2-7, with 8 positions matching TRBD1. Looked up from germline, CDR1 is SGHTA and CDR2 is FQGNSA. The V and J ends lost 3 bases and 2 bases, in that order; junction bases with no gene match: 6. The length of the CDR3 is 15 residues. In DNA, the CDR3 is TGTGCCAGCAGCTTTTTCGGACAGGGCCCCTACGAGCAGTACTTC. It specifies CASSFFGQGPYEQYF.

The chain uses TRBV29-1 and TRBJ2-7; possibly TRBD1 for D (6 bases). The CDR3 totals 16 residues. With 7 bases removed from V and 0 bases from J, the gap between germline ends came to 22 bases. The germline CDR1 and CDR2 sequences are SQVTM and ANQGSEA. CDR3 in DNA: TGCAGCGCAAGCCTAGGGGGAGTCCCTTTCTCCTACGAGCAGTACTTC. It yields the protein CSASLGGVPFSYEQYF.